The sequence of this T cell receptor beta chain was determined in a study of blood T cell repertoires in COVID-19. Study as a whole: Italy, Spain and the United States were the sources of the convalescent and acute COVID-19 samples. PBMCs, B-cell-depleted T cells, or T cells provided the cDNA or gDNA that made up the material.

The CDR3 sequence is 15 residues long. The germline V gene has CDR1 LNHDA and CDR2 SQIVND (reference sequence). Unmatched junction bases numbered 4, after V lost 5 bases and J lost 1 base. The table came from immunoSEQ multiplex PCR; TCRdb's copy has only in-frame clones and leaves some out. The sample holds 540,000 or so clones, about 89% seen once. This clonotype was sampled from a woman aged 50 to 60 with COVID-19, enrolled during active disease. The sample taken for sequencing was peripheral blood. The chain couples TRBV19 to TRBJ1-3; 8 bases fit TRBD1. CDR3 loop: CASSQQGGSGNTIYF. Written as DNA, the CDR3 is TGTGCCAGTAGTCAACAGGGGGGTTCTGGAAACACCATATATTTT.